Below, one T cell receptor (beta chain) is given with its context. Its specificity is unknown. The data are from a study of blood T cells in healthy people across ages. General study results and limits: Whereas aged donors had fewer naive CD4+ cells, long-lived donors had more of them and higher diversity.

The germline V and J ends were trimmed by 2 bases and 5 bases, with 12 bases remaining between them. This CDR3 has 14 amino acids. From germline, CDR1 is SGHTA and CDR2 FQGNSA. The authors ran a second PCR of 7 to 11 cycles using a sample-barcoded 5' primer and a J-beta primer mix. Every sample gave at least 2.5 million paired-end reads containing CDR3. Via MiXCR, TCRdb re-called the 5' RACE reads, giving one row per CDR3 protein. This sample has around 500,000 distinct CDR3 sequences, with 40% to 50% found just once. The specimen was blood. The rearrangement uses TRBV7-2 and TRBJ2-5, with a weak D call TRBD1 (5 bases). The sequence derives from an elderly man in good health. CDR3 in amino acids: CASSLSPGWETQYF. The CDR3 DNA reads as TGTGCCAGCAGCTTAAGCCCAGGGTGGGAGACCCAGTACTTC.